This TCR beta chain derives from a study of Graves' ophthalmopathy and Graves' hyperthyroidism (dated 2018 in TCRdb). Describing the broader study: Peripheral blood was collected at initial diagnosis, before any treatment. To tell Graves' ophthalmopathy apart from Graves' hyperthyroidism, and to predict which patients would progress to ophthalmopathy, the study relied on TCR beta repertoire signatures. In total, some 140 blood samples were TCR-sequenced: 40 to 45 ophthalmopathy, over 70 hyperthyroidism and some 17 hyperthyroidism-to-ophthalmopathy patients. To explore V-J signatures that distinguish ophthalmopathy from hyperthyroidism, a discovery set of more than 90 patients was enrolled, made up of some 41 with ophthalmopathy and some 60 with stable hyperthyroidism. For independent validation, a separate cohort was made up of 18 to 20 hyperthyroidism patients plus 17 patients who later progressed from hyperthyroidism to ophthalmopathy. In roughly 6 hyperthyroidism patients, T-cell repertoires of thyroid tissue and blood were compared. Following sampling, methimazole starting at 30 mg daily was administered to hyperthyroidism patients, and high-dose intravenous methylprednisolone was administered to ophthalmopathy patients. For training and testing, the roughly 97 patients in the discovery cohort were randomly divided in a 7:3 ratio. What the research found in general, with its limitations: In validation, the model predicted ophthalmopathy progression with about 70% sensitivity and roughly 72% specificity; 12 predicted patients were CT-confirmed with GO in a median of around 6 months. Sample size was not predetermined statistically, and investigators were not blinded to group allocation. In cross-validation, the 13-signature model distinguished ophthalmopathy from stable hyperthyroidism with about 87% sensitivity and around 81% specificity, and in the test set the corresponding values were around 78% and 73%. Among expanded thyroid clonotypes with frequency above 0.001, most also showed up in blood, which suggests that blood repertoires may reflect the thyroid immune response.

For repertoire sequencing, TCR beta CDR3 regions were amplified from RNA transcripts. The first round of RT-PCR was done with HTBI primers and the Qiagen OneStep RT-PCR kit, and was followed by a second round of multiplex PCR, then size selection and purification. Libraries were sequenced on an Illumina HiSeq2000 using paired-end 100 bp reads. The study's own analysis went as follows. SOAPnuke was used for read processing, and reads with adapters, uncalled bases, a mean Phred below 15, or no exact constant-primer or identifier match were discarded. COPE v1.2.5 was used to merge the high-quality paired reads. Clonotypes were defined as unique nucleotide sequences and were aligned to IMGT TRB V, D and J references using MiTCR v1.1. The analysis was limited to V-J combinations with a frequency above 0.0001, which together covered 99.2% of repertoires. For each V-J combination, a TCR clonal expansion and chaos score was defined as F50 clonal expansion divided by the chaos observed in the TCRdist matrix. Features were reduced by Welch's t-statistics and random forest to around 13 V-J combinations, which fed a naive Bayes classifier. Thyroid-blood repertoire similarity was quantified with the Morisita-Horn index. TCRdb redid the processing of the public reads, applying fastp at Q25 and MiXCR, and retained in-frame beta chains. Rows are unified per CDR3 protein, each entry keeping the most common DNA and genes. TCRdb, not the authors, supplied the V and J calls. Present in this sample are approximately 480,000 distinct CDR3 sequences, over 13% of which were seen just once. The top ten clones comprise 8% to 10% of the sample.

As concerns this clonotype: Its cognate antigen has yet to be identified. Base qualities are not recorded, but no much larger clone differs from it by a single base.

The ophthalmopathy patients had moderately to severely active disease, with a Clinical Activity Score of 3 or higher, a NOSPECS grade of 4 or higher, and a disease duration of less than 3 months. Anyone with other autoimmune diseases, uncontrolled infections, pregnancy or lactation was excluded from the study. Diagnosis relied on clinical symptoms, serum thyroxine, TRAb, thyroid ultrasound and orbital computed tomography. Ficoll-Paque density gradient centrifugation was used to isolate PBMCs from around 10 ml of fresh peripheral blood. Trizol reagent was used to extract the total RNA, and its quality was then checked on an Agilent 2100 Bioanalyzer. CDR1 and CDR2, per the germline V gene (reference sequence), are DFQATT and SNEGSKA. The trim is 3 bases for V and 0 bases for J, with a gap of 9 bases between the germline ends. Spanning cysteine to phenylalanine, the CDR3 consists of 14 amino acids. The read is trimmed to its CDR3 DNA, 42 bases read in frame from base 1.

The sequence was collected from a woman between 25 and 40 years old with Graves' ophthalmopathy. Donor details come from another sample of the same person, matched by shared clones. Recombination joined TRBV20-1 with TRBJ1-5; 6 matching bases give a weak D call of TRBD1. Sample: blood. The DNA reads TGCAGTGCTAGTTCAGGGGCTAGCAATCAGCCCCAGCATTTT. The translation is CSASSGASNQPQHF.